The clone carrying this T cell receptor (beta chain) was recorded many times. The antigen is undetermined. The sample is drawn from a study of T cells after yellow fever vaccination. Across the whole study: Fractions of limited cellularity were prepared by means of SMART-Seq v4 Ultra Low Input. Study outcomes and limitations: A large majority of primary-vaccination clones showed up again after the booster (around 96% CD4, almost 90% CD8).

J gave up 4 bases and V 7 bases, and 8 bases lay outside the gene matches. Germline V gene lookup returns CDR1 SQVTM and CDR2 ANQGSEA. The length of the CDR3 is 13 residues. For TCR, cDNA came from 5'RACE template switching, which added a universal primer site and UMIs. TCRdb analysed the 5' RACE reads with MiXCR anew, one entry per CDR3 protein. The sample consists of over 150,000 distinct CDR3 sequences, 6% to 7.5% of them appearing once. The sequence was collected from a man aged 18 to 30 who received the YFV17D yellow fever vaccine. The rearrangement uses TRBV29-1 and TRBJ2-5; 8 bases map to TRBD1. The sequencing used CD4+ T cells sorted from PBMCs, collected 5 to 6 days after the first yellow fever vaccination. The CDR3 here is CSAPPGTGETQYF. In nucleotides, the CDR3 is TGCAGCGCTCCCCCCGGGACAGGAGAGACCCAGTACTTC.